The 4 T cell receptor beta chains below were found in one sample sequenced in a study of T-cell reconstitution after alpha-beta-depleted transplantation in children. Unique molecular identifiers were used in preparing the TCRbeta library. TCRdb fed the PCR reads into MiXCR, producing one record per CDR3 protein. This sample has 450,000 to 600,000 distinct CDR3 sequences; 10% to 13% occur once, and the top ten carry about 2.1%. The specimen comprised PBMCs, sampled before TCRalphabeta/CD19-depleted stem cell transplant. These receptors originate from a child under 10 years old with inherited bone marrow failure, due to receive a stem cell transplant.

The rearrangement joins TRBV6-4 to TRBJ2-3; 8 bases match TRBD2. The CDR3 has 16 amino acids. Trimming took 8 bases from V and 2 from J; bases not matched to a gene: 12. CDR1 is MRHNA and CDR2 is SNTAGT in the germline V gene. This chain's CDR3 is CASLHFGAGVTDTQYF. CDR3 nucleotides: TGTGCCAGCCTGCATTTCGGAGCGGGAGTCACAGATACGCAGTATTTT.

This clonotype was seen repeatedly, ten times or more. CDR3 amino acids: CSAAQGADTEAFF. The CDR3 DNA reads TGCAGTGCCGCACAGGGGGCGGACACTGAAGCTTTCTTT. The rearrangement links TRBV20-1 to TRBJ1-1; TRBD1 agrees at 9 bases. From germline, CDR1 is DFQATT and CDR2 SNEGSKA (reference sequence). This CDR3 contains 13 residues. V gave up 6 bases and J gave up 3 bases; unmatched junction bases: 5.

The DNA for the CDR3 is TGCGCCAGCAGCCAAGGGTCCGGGGGCGAACACTATGGCTACACCTTC. It specifies CASSQGSGGEHYGYTF. The chain carries TRBV4-3 and TRBJ1-2; TRBD1 might be the D (6 bases). The V end lost 1 base, the J end lost 3 bases, and 15 bases lay between the germline ends. Germline V gene data show CDR1 as LGHNA and CDR2 as YSLEER. The CDR3 runs 16 residues.

This clonotype has ten or more counts. The rearrangement uses TRBV12-3 or TRBV12-4 and TRBJ2-3; 10 nucleotides align to TRBD2. The CDR3 contains 14 residues. Trimming cost V 7 bases and J 2 bases; bases outside gene matches: 3. The CDR3 nucleotides are TGTGCCAGCAAACTAGCGGGGACCACAGATACGCAGTATTTT. This gives the protein CASKLAGTTDTQYF.